These 21 T cell receptor beta chains share one sample of origin, sequenced in a study of T-cell memory formation after mild COVID-19. TCRdb reanalysed the 5' RACE reads using MiXCR and keeps one entry per CDR3 protein. Among 45,000 or so distinct CDR3 sequences listed, 6% to 7% were seen once. The material sequenced was PBMCs or a T cell subset sorted from them (not recorded which). These receptors came from an adult who had mild COVID-19 (a few samples of this study predate the infection). Cell type and time point are not known.

The sample holds many counts of this clonotype. The V call is TRBV6-2 or TRBV6-3, the J call TRBJ2-7; 7 nucleotides line up with TRBD1. V lost 8 bases and J lost 1; bases outside the gene matches: 8. Germline loops: CDR1 MNHEY, CDR2 SVGEGT. This CDR3 region has 14 residues. The CDR3 DNA sequence: TGTGCCAGCGATAAAGGGGGCCGTTCCTACGAGCAGTACTTC. Translated: CASDKGGRSYEQYF.

This clonotype was seen repeatedly, ten times or more. V is TRBV5-6 and J is TRBJ2-3, with D perhaps matching TRBD1 (5 bases). The V gene's germline CDR1 is SGHDT and CDR2 YYEEEE. V dropped 2 bases and J dropped 9 bases, with 13 bases sitting between them. The CDR3 totals 13 residues. The CDR3 spells CASSFPRQNTQYF. CDR3 bases: TGTGCCAGCAGCTTCCCTCGACAGAACACGCAGTATTTT.

This clonotype turned up a few times. The chain links TRBV4-3 to TRBJ1-5, with D perhaps TRBD1 (5 bases). The V end lost 1 base, the J end lost 2 bases, and 12 bases lay between the germline ends. The germline gives CDR1 LGHNA, CDR2 YSLEER. The CDR3 extends over 16 amino acids. CDR3 coding DNA: TGCGCCAGCAGCCAAGGACTCCGGGGCGGCAATCAGCCCCAGCATTTT. It specifies CASSQGLRGGNQPQHF.

This clonotype was seen ten or more times. The genes are TRBV6-5 and TRBJ2-7, with 8 nucleotides matching TRBD1. The germline V gene encodes CDR1 MNHEY and CDR2 SVGAGI. This CDR3 comprises 14 residues. Trimming removed 4 bases from V and 6 bases from J; junction bases left unmatched: 8. This CDR3 reads CASSFADRGGEQYF. The CDR3 DNA sequence: TGTGCCAGCAGTTTTGCAGACAGGGGAGGCGAGCAGTACTTC.

The CDR3 nucleotides are TGTGCCAGCAGCTTAGGTAGAGGGGGCGCCCCGGCCTCTCCCTCAGATACGCAGTATTTT. Its protein is CASSLGRGGAPASPSDTQYF. The genes are TRBV7-9 and TRBJ2-3; TRBD1 aligns across 7 bases. Germline lookup yields CDR1 SEHNR and CDR2 FQNEAQ (reference sequence). The ends lost 1 base at V and 4 bases at J; junction bases unmatched: 20. The CDR3 runs to 20 residues.

In its sample, this clonotype was seen many times. The J gene is TRBJ2-1, the V gene TRBV24-1; 8 positions match TRBD1. CDR1 and CDR2 (germline): KGHDR, SFDVKD. The J segment lost 7 bases and the V segment lost 4 bases, leaving 8 bases of the junction unmatched. There are 15 residues in the CDR3. In DNA form, the CDR3 reads TGTGCCACCAGTGAATTACAGACAGGGGTAAATGAGCAGTTCTTC. Amino acid sequence: CATSELQTGVNEQFF.

Ten or more counts support this clonotype. The chain uses TRBV12-3 or TRBV12-4 and TRBJ1-2; 10 nucleotides line up with TRBD1. CDR3 length equals 14 residues. Losses at the gene ends were 5 bases for V and 6 bases for J; bases not matched to a gene: 6. CDR3 protein: CASSLAGTGDGYTF. The CDR3 nucleotides are TGTGCCAGCAGTCTCGCCGGGACAGGGGATGGCTACACCTTC.

At least ten counts were recorded for this clonotype. This chain links TRBV7-2 with TRBJ2-5; the match to TRBD2 covers 9 bases. Germline V gene lookup returns CDR1 SGHTA and CDR2 FQGNSA. Germline trimming cut 4 bases from V and 4 bases from J; bases unmatched to any gene: 4. The CDR3 has 14 amino acids. The CDR3: CASSYGTSRETQYF. The CDR3 coding sequence is TGTGCCAGCAGCTACGGGACTAGCCGAGAGACCCAGTACTTC.

This chain links TRBV7-6 with TRBJ2-5; 7 nucleotides line up with TRBD2. The CDR3 runs to 14 residues. The germline V gene encodes CDR1 SGHVS and CDR2 FNYEAQ. The V gene end was trimmed by 3 bases and the J gene end by 2 bases; junction bases not matched to a gene: 3. The CDR3 is CASSLGTTQETQYF. CDR3 in DNA: TGTGCCAGCAGCTTGGGGACTACGCAAGAGACCCAGTACTTC.

Many counts were recorded for this clonotype. The rearrangement links TRBV3-1 to TRBJ2-1; tentatively, D is TRBD2 (5 bases). CDR3 size: 15 residues. The V gene lost 2 bases and the J gene lost 6 bases, with 14 bases spanning the gap. Germline CDR1 reads LGHDT; CDR2 reads YNNKEL (reference sequence). The CDR3, as DNA: TGTGCCAGCAGCCAAACCCCAGGACTTTCCAATGAGCAGTTCTTC. Translated, it gives CASSQTPGLSNEQFF.

This clonotype was recorded at least ten times. The chain employs TRBV1 and TRBJ1-5; the table's D call, TRBD1, has no DNA check behind it. TRBV1 is flagged as a pseudogene. The CDR3 is 16 amino acids. This CDR3 reads CTSSQRTGTLNQPQHF. DNA for the CDR3: TGCACCAGCAGCCAAAGGACAGGAACTTTGAATCAGCCCCAGCATTTT.

This clonotype turned up a few times. The rearrangement uses TRBV7-9 and TRBJ1-1; D not certain. The CDR3 spans 15 residues. Germline CDR1 SEHNR, CDR2 FQNEAQ (reference sequence). V was clipped by 0 bases and J by 6 bases, with 14 bases between them. The CDR3 loop is CASSLALLEGAEAFF. Here the CDR3 DNA reads TGTGCCAGCAGCTTAGCTCTACTAGAAGGCGCTGAAGCTTTCTTT.

The V and J genes are TRBV7-3 and TRBJ2-5; 8 nucleotides agree with TRBD2. Germline assignment: CDR1 SGHTA and CDR2 FQGTGA. The CDR3 runs to 14 residues. V shed 5 bases and J 5 bases; nucleotides not matched to a gene: 7. The CDR3 bases are TGTGCCAGCAGCCCGGGGGGGCCCTTGGAGACCCAGTACTTC. The encoded protein is CASSPGGPLETQYF. Complete variable domain (other parts from reference TRBV7-3 and TRBJ2-5): GAGVSQTPSNKVTEKGKYVELRCDPISGHTALYWYRQSLGQGPEFLIYFQGTGAADDSGLPNDRFFAVRPEGSVSTLKIQRTERGDSAVYLCASSPGGPLETQYFGPGTRLLVL.

The rearrangement joins TRBV12-3 or TRBV12-4 to TRBJ1-1; 7 bases match TRBD1. The CDR3 sequence is 14 residues long. Trimming cost V 8 bases and J 2 bases; bases outside gene matches: 8. In DNA, the CDR3 is TGTGCCAGCGGCCCTGGGACAGCAAACACTGAAGCTTTCTTT. It translates to CASGPGTANTEAFF.

A few counts support this clonotype. CDR3 region: CASSDAGGIRSAEQFF. As DNA, the CDR3 is TGTGCCAGCAGCGATGCGGGAGGGATCCGATCCGCTGAGCAGTTCTTC. The V gene is TRBV5-4, the J gene TRBJ2-1; 9 bases agree with TRBD2. In germline, CDR1 is SGHNT, CDR2 YYREEE (reference sequence). With V trimmed by 4 bases and J by 9 bases, 14 bases remained unmatched. The CDR3 covers 16 residues. The full variable domain, in which reference TRBV5-4 and TRBJ2-1 provide the parts outside the CDR3, is ETGVTQSPTHLIKTRGQQVTLRCSSQSGHNTVSWYQQALGQGPQFIFQYYREEENGRGNFPPRFSGLQFPNYSSELNVNALELDDSALYLCASSDAGGIRSAEQFFGPGTRLTVL.

The chain employs TRBV5-1 and TRBJ1-1, with 11 bases matching TRBD1. With V trimmed by 5 bases and J by 5 bases, 5 bases remained unmatched. Per germline, CDR1 SGHRS and CDR2 YFSETQ. The CDR3 is 14 amino acids. This CDR3 reads CASRGQGGKTEAFF. The CDR3 nucleotides are TGCGCCAGCAGGGGACAGGGGGGTAAAACTGAAGCTTTCTTT.

The chain has TRBV11-2 and TRBJ1-1; TRBD1 matches 9 bases. Germline V CDR1 and CDR2: SGHAT, FQNNGV. V was pared by 3 bases and J by 5 bases, with 4 bases of the junction left unmatched. The CDR3 totals 14 residues. The CDR3 DNA sequence: TGTGCCAGCAGCTTGTCCGGGACAGGGACTGAAGCTTTCTTT. Translated, it gives CASSLSGTGTEAFF.

In its sample, this clonotype was seen many times. The genes are TRBV27 and TRBJ2-3, with 7 bases that match TRBD1. Trimming cost V 4 bases and J 2 bases; bases outside gene matches: 9. CDR3 size: 16 residues. The germline V gene has CDR1 MNHEY and CDR2 SMNVEV (reference sequence). The CDR3 reads CASSSAWDSPTDTQYF. Written as DNA, the CDR3 is TGTGCCAGCAGTTCCGCGTGGGACAGCCCCACAGATACGCAGTATTTT.

This clonotype is a singleton in its sample. A much larger clone sits a single nucleotide away, making a read error possible. V and J are TRBV20-1 and TRBJ2-7, with 10 bases that match TRBD1. CDR3 length: 17 residues. Looked up from germline, CDR1 is DFQATT and CDR2 is SNEGSKA (reference sequence). CDR3 amino acids: CSARTSGTGATYYEQCF. In DNA, the CDR3 is TGCAGTGCCAGAACATCCGGGACAGGGGCGACTTACTACGAGCAGTGCTTC.

V is TRBV11-2 and J is TRBJ2-2; D may be TRBD1 (6 bases). The CDR3 is made up of 14 amino acids. Looked up from germline, CDR1 is SGHAT and CDR2 is FQNNGV. The V and J ends lost 6 bases and 2 bases respectively, with 10 bases between them. This CDR3 reads CASRWDTNTGELFF. The DNA of the CDR3 is TGTGCCAGCAGGTGGGACACCAACACCGGGGAGCTGTTTTTT.

There are many counts of this clonotype. The chain links TRBV5-5 to TRBJ1-6; TRBD1 matches at 7 bases. Germline trimming cut 7 bases from V and 5 bases from J; bases unmatched to any gene: 6. CDR1 and CDR2 (germline): SGHKS, YYEKEE (reference sequence). The CDR3 is made up of 14 amino acids. CDR3 sequence reads: CASATGPDNSPLHF. The DNA of the CDR3 is TGTGCCAGCGCGACAGGGCCGGATAATTCACCCCTCCACTTT.